The 27 T cell receptor beta chains presented below share a single source sample, sequenced in a study of cytomegalovirus exposure and HLA in healthy donors. PCR involved 60 Vbeta and 13 Jbeta primers. Sequenced by immunoSEQ multiplex PCR; TCRdb stores in-frame clones only, minus some. Of roughly 110,000 clones in the sample, around 85% were seen once. Sample: PBMCs. The source is a man between 25 and 39 years old in good health and CMV-seronegative.

This chain joins TRBV2 and TRBJ1-5; D remains ambiguous. V was trimmed by 7 bases and J by 1 base, leaving 5 bases between them. The CDR3 covers 12 residues. Germline lookup yields CDR1 SNHLY and CDR2 FYNNEI. CDR3 sequence reads: CASTGSNQPQHF. For the CDR3, the DNA is TGTGCCAGCACGGGAAGCAATCAGCCCCAGCATTTT.

The chain couples TRBV5-3 to TRBJ2-3; 12 positions match TRBD2. TRBV5-3 is recorded as an ORF, its role being uncertain. CDR3 length: 19 amino acids. The trim removed 0 bases at V and 8 bases at J, leaving 16 bases unmatched. Here the CDR3 DNA reads TGTGCCAGAAGCTTGGCTGAGGCGGGCCTAGCGGGAGGGCCAGCTACGCAGTATTTT. Translated, it gives CARSLAEAGLAGGPATQYF.

Only one count was recorded for this clone. This rearrangement joins TRBV10-2 to TRBJ2-7; 9 nucleotides match TRBD2. CDR1 and CDR2 from the germline V gene are WSHSY and SAAADI. V was clipped by 6 bases and J by 0 bases; unmatched bases: 6. This CDR3 has 15 residues. The CDR3, as DNA: TGCGCCAGCAGACTTGGACTAGCGCTCTCCTACGAGCAGTACTTC. This sequence encodes CASRLGLALSYEQYF.

The chain employs TRBV7-9 and TRBJ1-2; D is possibly TRBD1 (6 bases). Germline CDR1 reads SEHNR; CDR2 reads FQNEAQ (reference sequence). The CDR3 spans 15 residues. Deletions cut 1 base from V and 7 bases from J, with 16 bases between. The CDR3 reads CASSLDGRGNSGYTF. The CDR3 coding sequence is TGTGCCAGCAGCTTAGATGGCAGGGGCAATTCTGGCTACACCTTC.

The rearrangement joins TRBV27 to TRBJ1-2; D ambiguous. Germline-derived CDR1 and CDR2 are MNHEY and SMNVEV (reference sequence). The CDR3 extends over 14 amino acids. Trimming pared 6 bases from V and 2 bases from J, leaving 13 bases between. The CDR3 reads CASRRAGSNYGYTF. The CDR3, as DNA: TGTGCCAGCAGACGAGCCGGGTCAAACTATGGCTACACCTTC.

CDR3 coding DNA: TGTGCCAGCTCTTATAGCGGGGGAAGCACAGATACGCAGTATTTT. Its protein product is CASSYSGGSTDTQYF. The chain couples TRBV18 to TRBJ2-3; 9 bases match TRBD2. Looked up from germline, CDR1 is KGHSH and CDR2 is LQKENI. The CDR3 runs 15 residues. Germline trimming cut 6 bases from V and 0 bases from J; bases unmatched to any gene: 4. Full variable domain (remainder filled in from reference TRBV18 and TRBJ2-3): NAGVMQNPRHLVRRRGQEARLRCSPMKGHSHVYWYRQLPEEGLKFMVYLQKENIIDESGMPKERFSAEFPKEGPSILRIQQVVRGDSAAYFCASSYSGGSTDTQYFGPGTRLTVL.

This chain links TRBV20-1 with TRBJ2-7, with 8 bases lining up with TRBD1. Per the germline V gene, CDR1 is DFQATT and CDR2 is SNEGSKA (reference sequence). This CDR3 contains 11 residues. The J segment lost 5 bases and the V segment lost 6 bases, leaving 3 bases of the junction unmatched. The CDR3 sequence: CSARTGNEQYF. The CDR3 DNA reads TGCAGTGCGCGGACAGGGAACGAGCAGTACTTC.

The rearrangement links TRBV9 to TRBJ1-5; 7 nucleotides agree with TRBD1. V shed 3 bases and J 6 bases; nucleotides not matched to a gene: 3. The V gene's germline CDR1 is SGDLS and CDR2 YYNGEE. The CDR3 covers 13 residues. The DNA for the CDR3 is TGTGCCAGCAGCGCAGAGGGGGCTCAGCCCCAGCATTTT. It codes for CASSAEGAQPQHF.

The V gene is TRBV27, the J gene TRBJ2-4, with D possibly TRBD1 on 5 matching bases. From germline, CDR1 is MNHEY and CDR2 SMNVEV (reference sequence). The ends were cut back, 2 bases at V and 2 bases at J, with 7 bases in the middle. This CDR3 contains 14 residues. The CDR3 loop is CASSLPGSKNIQYF. In nucleotides, the CDR3 is TGTGCCAGCAGTTTACCAGGGTCCAAAAACATTCAGTACTTC.

The V gene is TRBV29-1, the J gene TRBJ1-2; 8 bases agree with TRBD1. Trimming removed 7 bases from V and 4 bases from J; junction bases left unmatched: 8. The CDR3 length is 13 residues. Germline CDR1 SQVTM, CDR2 ANQGSEA. CDR3: CSGIVGTGYGYTF. The CDR3 bases are TGCAGCGGAATTGTCGGGACAGGCTATGGCTACACCTTC. The entire variable domain, with the rest obtained from reference TRBV29-1 and TRBJ1-2, is as follows: SAVISQKPSRDICQRGTSLTIQCQVDSQVTMMFWYRQQPGQSLTLIATANQGSEATYESGFVIDKFPISRPNLTFSTLTVSNMSPEDSSIYLCSGIVGTGYGYTFGSGTRLTVV.

The chain combines TRBV2 with TRBJ2-3, with 10 bases matching TRBD2. Germline CDR1 reads SNHLY; CDR2 reads FYNNEI. The CDR3 spans 15 residues. V dropped 8 bases and J dropped 4; count of bases not matched to a gene: 9. The CDR3 DNA reads TGTGCCAGCGGGGTTCTAGCGGGGGAGGCAGATACGCAGTATTTT. Its translation is CASGVLAGEADTQYF. The whole variable domain, remainder taken from reference TRBV2 and TRBJ2-3, is EPEVTQTPSHQVTQMGQEVILRCVPISNHLYFYWYRQILGQKVEFLVSFYNNEISEKSEIFDDQFSVERPDGSNFTLKIRSTKLEDSAMYFCASGVLAGEADTQYFGPGTRLTVL.

This chain joins TRBV29-1 and TRBJ2-1; D is undetermined. This CDR3 has 13 amino acids. The V end lost 7 bases, the J end lost 3 bases, and 13 bases lay between the germline ends. CDR1 is SQVTM and CDR2 is ANQGSEA in the germline V gene. CDR3 nucleotides: TGCAGCGGCGGTCTACCCCTCTACAATGAGCAGTTCTTC. Translation gives CSGGLPLYNEQFF.

The chain joins TRBV5-4 to TRBJ1-2; 8 bases agree with TRBD1. CDR1 is SGHNT, CDR2 YYREEE, per germline (reference sequence). The V and J ends lost 3 bases and 4 bases, in that order; junction bases with no gene match: 8. The CDR3 consists of 15 residues. The DNA for the CDR3 is TGTGCCAGCAGCTCGAAGCTACAGGGGGGCTATGGCTACACCTTC. Amino acids: CASSSKLQGGYGYTF.

This rearrangement joins TRBV19 to TRBJ1-1, with D possibly TRBD1 on 6 matching bases. CDR1 and CDR2 from the germline V gene are LNHDA and SQIVND (reference sequence). This CDR3 region has 13 residues. Trimming cost V 8 bases and J 10 bases, with 20 bases left between them. CDR3 in DNA: TGTGCCAGTGCCCAGGGGTCCCACCGGGTAGCTTTCTTT. Amino acids: CASAQGSHRVAFF.

About this clone itself: A junction end diverges from the germline sequence, so it may reflect a read error. The chain employs TRBV7-7 and TRBJ2-1, with D possibly being TRBD1 (5 bases). Per the germline V gene, CDR1 is SSHAT and CDR2 is FNYEAQ (reference sequence). This CDR3 spans 14 amino acids. The CDR3 loop is CASSLDPGMYEQFF. The CDR3 region has the DNA TGTGCTAGCAGCTTAGATCCAGGGATGTATGAGCAGTTCTTC.

This clone has only a few counts. The chain has TRBV6-1 and TRBJ1-5; no reliable D call. The CDR3 has 13 amino acids. The germline V and J ends were trimmed by 6 bases and 9 bases, with 15 bases remaining between them. The germline CDR1 and CDR2 sequences are MNHNS and SASEGT. CDR3 DNA sequence: TGTGCCAGCAGCCAACAGACCTATCTGCCCCAGCATTTT. Protein sequence: CASSQQTYLPQHF.

The chain recombines TRBV29-1 with TRBJ2-5; D not resolved. In germline, CDR1 is SQVTM, CDR2 ANQGSEA. Trimming left V 4 bases short and J 4 bases short, with 7 bases between. The CDR3 runs to 11 residues. The CDR3 coding sequence is TGCAGCGTTGGAACCAGAGAGACCCAGTACTTC. Residues: CSVGTRETQYF.

This rearrangement joins TRBV6-5 to TRBJ2-7, with 9 bases fitting TRBD2. V trimming: 4 bases; J trimming: 12 bases; junction bases outside the gene matches: 7. Germline V gives CDR1 MNHEY, CDR2 SVGAGI. The CDR3 loop spans 12 amino acids. The CDR3 DNA is TGTGCCAGCAGTTCCACGGGACTAGCCCCGTACTTC. This sequence encodes CASSSTGLAPYF.

Notes on this clone: Different DNA sequences within this sample yield the same CDR3. The chain carries TRBV13 and TRBJ2-5; the D is unclear. The ends were cut back, 3 bases at V and 5 bases at J, with 4 bases in the middle. Germline CDR1 PRHDT, CDR2 FYEKMQ (reference sequence). The CDR3 consists of 11 residues. CDR3 coding DNA: TGTGCCAGCAGCTTTCGGGAGACCCAGTACTTC. This gives the protein CASSFRETQYF.

The chain is built from TRBV5-1 and TRBJ2-3; D gene ambiguous. The CDR3 sequence is 14 residues long. Looked up from germline, CDR1 is SGHRS and CDR2 is YFSETQ. The V end was cut by 4 bases, the J end by 6 bases, with 15 bases between. The CDR3 nucleotides read TGCGCCAGCAGCGTAGCCCCTGCCGAGGATACGCAGTATTTT. Translated, it gives CASSVAPAEDTQYF. The full variable domain, completed using reference TRBV5-1 and TRBJ2-3, is KAGVTQTPRYLIKTRGQQVTLSCSPISGHRSVSWYQQTPGQGLQFLFEYFSETQRNKGNFPGRFSGRQFSNSRSEMNVSTLELGDSALYLCASSVAPAEDTQYFGPGTRLTVL.

V and J are TRBV7-9 and TRBJ2-5; D is uncertain. V gave up 1 base and J gave up 3 bases, with 3 bases separating them. The CDR3 loop spans 12 amino acids. Germline CDR1 and CDR2: SEHNR and FQNEAQ (reference sequence). The DNA for the CDR3 is TGTGCCAGCAGCTTAGTTAAAGAGACCCAGTACTTC. Translated: CASSLVKETQYF.

The genes are TRBV5-1 and TRBJ2-3; TRBD1 agrees at 8 bases. The germline gives CDR1 SGHRS, CDR2 YFSETQ. The length of the CDR3 is 15 residues. Trimming cost V 1 base and J 4 bases; bases outside gene matches: 5. CDR3: CASSLQDRDADTQYF. The CDR3 DNA reads TGCGCCAGCAGCTTGCAGGACAGGGACGCAGATACGCAGTATTTT. The whole variable domain, filled in from reference TRBV5-1 and TRBJ2-3, reads KAGVTQTPRYLIKTRGQQVTLSCSPISGHRSVSWYQQTPGQGLQFLFEYFSETQRNKGNFPGRFSGRQFSNSRSEMNVSTLELGDSALYLCASSLQDRDADTQYFGPGTRLTVL.

The rearrangement joins TRBV15 to TRBJ2-7; 7 bases fit TRBD2. The trim removed 2 bases at V and 2 bases at J, leaving 6 bases unmatched. This CDR3 has 15 amino acids. CDR1 is LNHNV and CDR2 is YYDKDF in the germline V gene (reference sequence). This CDR3 is CATSRLSGTTYEQYF. The DNA of the CDR3 is TGTGCCACCAGCAGACTCAGCGGGACCACCTACGAGCAGTACTTC.

The genes are TRBV30 and TRBJ2-3; TRBD2 agrees at 13 bases. This CDR3 is built from 13 residues. Germline CDR1 is GTSNPN and CDR2 is SVGIG (reference sequence). CDR3 loop: CACRLAGGDTQYF. The CDR3 DNA sequence: TGTGCTTGCAGACTAGCGGGGGGAGATACGCAGTATTTT.

This chain links TRBV11-2 with TRBJ2-5; D is unresolved. CDR3 size: 11 residues. V was cut by 5 bases and J by 1 base, with 2 bases left in between. CDR1 and CDR2 (germline): SGHAT, FQNNGV. DNA of the CDR3: TGTGCCAGCAGCCGCCAAGAGACCCAGTACTTC. Its protein is CASSRQETQYF.

This clone was recorded a few times. The rearrangement links TRBV2 to TRBJ1-1; D not certain. Germline-derived CDR1 and CDR2 are SNHLY and FYNNEI. The V gene lost 6 bases and the J gene lost 4 bases, with 9 bases spanning the gap. The CDR3 sequence is 12 residues long. CDR3 DNA: TGTGCCAGCAGCCGACCAGGCACTGAAGCTTTCTTT. It codes for CASSRPGTEAFF.

V gene TRBV5-6 combines with J gene TRBJ2-7, with D maybe TRBD1 (5 bases). The CDR3 length is 13 residues. Trimming stripped 4 bases from V and 3 bases from J, with 11 bases between. Germline V gene sequence: CDR1 SGHDT, CDR2 YYEEEE. The CDR3 loop reads CASSAGFGYEQYF. DNA for the CDR3: TGTGCCAGCAGCGCAGGGTTTGGCTACGAGCAGTACTTC.